This is a list of T cell receptor beta chains from one sample in a study of tumor-infiltrating lymphocytes in primary liver carcinoma. TCRdb itself ran the multiplex PCR reads through MiXCR, one entry per CDR3 protein. This table has approximately 190,000 distinct CDR3 sequences, around 81% appearing once. The sequenced material came from tumor tissue from primary liver carcinoma. The receptors shown here come from a middle-aged man with primary liver carcinoma and hepatitis B virus infection. Each CDR3 is given with its conserved first and last residue. The D gene is left open where the match is weak. The size of a clone is reported for some rows only, either as once, few or many, or as a class for expanded clones.

TRBJ2-3 | many | TRBV6-1 | TRBD2 | TGTGCCAGCAGTGAAGAGGGACTAGAAGTCTACACAGATACGCAGTATTTT | CASSEEGLEVYTDTQYF
TRBJ2-7 | . | TRBV28 | . | TGTGCCAACAGATCGACAAGGGCCTACGAGCAGTACTTC | CANRSTRAYEQYF
TRBJ2-7 | once | TRBV11-2 | . | TGCGTCAGCAGCTTAGCCCCTAGCGAGGGGGGCTACGAGCAGTACTTC | CVSSLAPSEGGYEQYF
TRBJ2-3 | . | TRBV5-6 | . | TGTGTCAGCAGCTTGGGACCGCCAGGGAGAGCAGATACGCAGTATTTT | CVSSLGPPGRADTQYF
TRBJ1-3 | few | TRBV5-1 | . | TGCGCCAGCAGCTTGGCCTGGGACGCGTCGGCAGGGGAGGGAAACACCATATATTTT | CASSLAWDASAGEGNTIYF
TRBJ2-5 | . | TRBV29-1 | . | TGTGGGGGAAATGCAGGGAGGACCAAGTACTTC | CGGNAGRTKYF
TRBJ2-5 | . | TRBV29-1 | . | TGCAGCGTTGAAGGTCGGACGTCTCAAGAGACCCAGTATTTC | CSVEGRTSQETQYF
TRBJ1-2 | . | TRBV12-3/TRBV12-4 | TRBD1 | TGTGTCATCGGACAGGAGGCCGATGGCTACACCTTC | CVIGQEADGYTF
TRBJ2-6 | . | TRBV7-8 | TRBD2 | TGTGCAAGCAGCTTAGACGGGGGGGGGGCTAGGACCAACGTCCTGACTTTC | CASSLDGGGARTNVLTF
TRBJ2-1 | . | TRBV6-5 | TRBD1 | TGTGCCAGCAGTCAACGACAGGGGGATGTGCAGTTCTTC | CASSQRQGDVQFF
TRBJ2-3 | . | TRBV5-4 | . | TGTGCCAGCATTAGCAGAGCCTCCGGAACTAGCACAGATATGCAGTATTTT | CASISRASGTSTDMQYF
TRBJ1-5 | . | TRBV25-1 | . | TGTGCCAGCACCACCGGGGCAGGGCCCACTTTGGGCAATCAGCCCCAGCATTTT | CASTTGAGPTLGNQPQHF
TRBJ2-5 | many | TRBV5-1 | . | TGCGCCAGCAGCTGGGGAGAGACCCAGTACTTC | CASSWGETQYF